This TCR beta chain derives from a study of OX40 agonist ivuxolimab in advanced cancers. For the study at large: In three patients, partial responses were observed, one with hepatocellular carcinoma and two with cutaneous melanoma.

Trimming left V 1 base short and J 3 bases short, with 8 bases between. The CDR3 is 14 amino acids. Germline V gene sequence: CDR1 SGHDT, CDR2 YYEEEE. Using immunoSEQ multiplex PCR, the repertoire was profiled, and TCRdb retains in-frame clones only, with some absent. The sample records under 40,000 clones, over 80% being singletons. The rearrangement joins TRBV5-6 to TRBJ2-1, with D perhaps TRBD1 or TRBD2 (5 bases each). This clonotype originated in an adult with an advanced solid tumor such as melanoma, head and neck, liver or kidney cancer. The source material was CD4+ or CD8+ T cells sorted from blood, sampled in a trial of the OX40 agonist ivuxolimab. DNA for the CDR3: TGTGCCAGCAGCTTGCGGGGCCTCTACAATGAGCAGTTCTTC. It yields the protein CASSLRGLYNEQFF.